The clone carrying this T cell receptor beta chain was detected many times. This sample was taken from a study of blood T cell repertoires in COVID-19. On the study more broadly: The study drew acute and convalescent COVID-19 samples from the United States, Italy and Spain. PBMCs, B-cell-depleted T cells, or T cells were the source of the cDNA or gDNA that made up the material.

Germline CDR1 reads SGHTS; CDR2 reads YDEGEE. The CDR3 extends over 16 amino acids. V trimming: 4 bases; J trimming: 3 bases; junction bases outside the gene matches: 5. Original processing methods: Reference gene primer amplification yielded estimated nucleated cell counts. Assay: immunoSEQ multiplex PCR; the TCRdb copy retains only in-frame clones and omits some. V and J calls and clone size are given by that table; D and trimming were obtained from the DNA. Counted here are hundreds of thousands of clones, 85% occurring once; the ten biggest clones make up roughly 13%. This clonotype was obtained from a human donor in a cohort sampled during active COVID-19. The chain has TRBV5-8 and TRBJ2-2; 11 nucleotides line up with TRBD1. Material for sequencing was peripheral blood. CDR3 region: CASSRTGGLDTGELFF. In DNA, the CDR3 is TGTGCCAGCAGCCGGACAGGGGGCCTCGACACCGGGGAGCTGTTTTTT.